A single T cell receptor beta chain is shown here with its context. V was pared by 5 bases and J by 2 bases, with 13 bases between. CDR1 and CDR2 from the germline V gene are ENHRY and SYGVKD. The CDR3 length is 15 residues. The data were produced by immunoSEQ multiplex PCR, yet TCRdb's version contains in-frame clones alone and is incomplete. Of roughly 150,000 clones detected, roughly four fifths appear once; the ten largest clones hold 11%. The sample comes from a study of blood T cell repertoires in COVID-19. This chain uses TRBV10-3 with TRBJ1-5, with no clear D. This receptor was identified in an older man with active or convalescent COVID-19. Sequencing input: peripheral blood. This chain's CDR3 is CAISPEVGGNQPQHF. The CDR3 coding sequence is TGTGCCATCAGTCCAGAGGTCGGGGGCAATCAGCCCCAGCATTTT.